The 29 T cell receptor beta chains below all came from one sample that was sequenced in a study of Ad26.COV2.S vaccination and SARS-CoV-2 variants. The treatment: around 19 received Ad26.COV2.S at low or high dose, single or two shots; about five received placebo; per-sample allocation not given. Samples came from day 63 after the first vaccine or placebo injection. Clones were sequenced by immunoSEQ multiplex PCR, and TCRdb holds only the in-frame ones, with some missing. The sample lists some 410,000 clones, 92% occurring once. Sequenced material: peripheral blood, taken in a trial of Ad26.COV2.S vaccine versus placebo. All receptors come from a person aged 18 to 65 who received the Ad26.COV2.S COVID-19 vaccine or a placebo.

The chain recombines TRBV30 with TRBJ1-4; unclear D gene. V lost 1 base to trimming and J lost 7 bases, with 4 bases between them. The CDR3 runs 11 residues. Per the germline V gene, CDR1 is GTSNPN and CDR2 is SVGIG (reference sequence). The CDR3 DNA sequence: TGTGCCTGGAGTGAGGTTGAAAAACTGTTTTTT. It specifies CAWSEVEKLFF.

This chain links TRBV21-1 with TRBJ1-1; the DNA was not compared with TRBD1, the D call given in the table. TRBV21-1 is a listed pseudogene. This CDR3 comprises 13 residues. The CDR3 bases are TGTGCCAGCACCAGTGAGGGGGCAACTGAAGCTTTCTTT. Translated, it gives CASTSEGATEAFF.

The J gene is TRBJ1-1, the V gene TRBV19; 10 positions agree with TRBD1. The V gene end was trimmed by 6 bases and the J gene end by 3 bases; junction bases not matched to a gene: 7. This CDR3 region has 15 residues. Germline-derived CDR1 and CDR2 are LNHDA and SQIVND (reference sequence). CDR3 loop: CASRLAGTGDTEAFF. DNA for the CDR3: TGTGCCAGTAGGTTGGCCGGGACAGGGGACACTGAAGCTTTCTTT. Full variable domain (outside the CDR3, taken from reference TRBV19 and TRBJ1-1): DGGITQSPKYLFRKEGQNVTLSCEQNLNHDAMYWYRQDPGQGLRLIYYSQIVNDFQKGDIAEGYSVSREKKESFPLTVTSAQKNPTAFYLCASRLAGTGDTEAFFGQGTRLTVV.

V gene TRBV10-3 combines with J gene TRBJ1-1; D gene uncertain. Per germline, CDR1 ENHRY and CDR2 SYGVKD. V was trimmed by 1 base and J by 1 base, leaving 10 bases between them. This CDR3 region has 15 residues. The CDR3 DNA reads TGTGCCATCAGTGAGTTCTCTCCGAAGAACACTGAAGCTTTCTTT. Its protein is CAISEFSPKNTEAFF.

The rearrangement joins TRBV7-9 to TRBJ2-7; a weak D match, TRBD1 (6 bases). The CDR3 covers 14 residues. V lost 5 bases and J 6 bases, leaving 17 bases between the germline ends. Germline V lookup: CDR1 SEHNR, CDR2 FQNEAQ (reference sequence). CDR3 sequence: CASSPDRSNGEQYF. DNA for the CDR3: TGTGCCAGCAGCCCTGACAGGTCGAACGGCGAGCAGTACTTC.

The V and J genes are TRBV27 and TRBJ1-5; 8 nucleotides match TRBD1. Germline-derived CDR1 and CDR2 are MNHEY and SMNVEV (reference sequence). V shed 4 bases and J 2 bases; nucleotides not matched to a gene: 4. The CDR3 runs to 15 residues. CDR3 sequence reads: CASSSGGVGNQPQHF. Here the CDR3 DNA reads TGTGCCAGCAGTTCAGGGGGCGTGGGCAATCAGCCCCAGCATTTT.

CDR3 region: CASGTGNTIYF. CDR3 in DNA: TGTGCCAGCGGTACTGGAAACACCATATATTTT. The chain couples TRBV12-3 or TRBV12-4 to TRBJ1-3; D not resolved. The CDR3 extends over 11 amino acids. Trimming left V 8 bases short and J 2 bases short, with 4 bases between.

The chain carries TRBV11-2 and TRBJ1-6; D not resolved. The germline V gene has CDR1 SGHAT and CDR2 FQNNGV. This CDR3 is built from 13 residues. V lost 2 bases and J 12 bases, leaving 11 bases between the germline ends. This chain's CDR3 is CASSLPSALPLHF. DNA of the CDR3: TGTGCCAGCAGCTTACCTTCAGCCCTACCCCTCCACTTT. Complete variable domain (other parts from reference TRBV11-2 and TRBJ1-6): EAGVAQSPRYKIIEKRQSVAFWCNPISGHATLYWYQQILGQGPKLLIQFQNNGVVDDSQLPKDRFSAERLKGVDSTLKIQPAKLEDSAVYLCASSLPSALPLHFGNGTRLTVT.

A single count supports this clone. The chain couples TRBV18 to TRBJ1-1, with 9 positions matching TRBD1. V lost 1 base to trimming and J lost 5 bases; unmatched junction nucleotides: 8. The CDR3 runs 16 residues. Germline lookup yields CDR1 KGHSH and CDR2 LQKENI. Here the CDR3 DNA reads TGTGCCAGCTCACCACAGGGACAGGGAGGTTGGACTGAAGCTTTCTTT. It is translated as CASSPQGQGGWTEAFF. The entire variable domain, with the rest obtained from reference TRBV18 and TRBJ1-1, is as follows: NAGVMQNPRHLVRRRGQEARLRCSPMKGHSHVYWYRQLPEEGLKFMVYLQKENIIDESGMPKERFSAEFPKEGPSILRIQQVVRGDSAAYFCASSPQGQGGWTEAFFGQGTRLTVV.

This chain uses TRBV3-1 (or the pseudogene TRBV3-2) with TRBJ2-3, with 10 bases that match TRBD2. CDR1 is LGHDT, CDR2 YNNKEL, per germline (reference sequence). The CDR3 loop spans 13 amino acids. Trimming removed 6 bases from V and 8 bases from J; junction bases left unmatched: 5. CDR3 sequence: CASSSAGGATQYF. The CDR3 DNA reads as TGTGCCAGCAGTTCAGCGGGGGGGGCTACGCAGTATTTT.

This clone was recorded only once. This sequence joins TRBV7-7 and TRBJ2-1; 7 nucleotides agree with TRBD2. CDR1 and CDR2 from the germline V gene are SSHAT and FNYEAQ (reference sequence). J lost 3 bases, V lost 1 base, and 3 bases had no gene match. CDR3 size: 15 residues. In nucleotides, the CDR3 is TGTGCCAGCAGCTTAGGTCGGGGGGTCTACAATGAGCAGTTCTTC. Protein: CASSLGRGVYNEQFF. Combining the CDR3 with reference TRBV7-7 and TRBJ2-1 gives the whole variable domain GAGVSQSPRYKVTKRGQDVTLRCDPISSHATLYWYQQALGQGPEFLTYFNYEAQPDKSGLPSDRFSAERPEGSISTLTIQRTEQRDSAMYRCASSLGRGVYNEQFFGPGTRLTVL.

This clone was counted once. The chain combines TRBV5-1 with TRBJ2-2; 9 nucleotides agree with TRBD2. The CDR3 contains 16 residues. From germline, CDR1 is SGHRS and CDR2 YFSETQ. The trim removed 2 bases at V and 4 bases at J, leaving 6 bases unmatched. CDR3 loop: CASSLVAGDTTGELFF. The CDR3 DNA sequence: TGCGCCAGCAGCTTAGTAGCGGGGGACACCACCGGGGAGCTGTTTTTT.

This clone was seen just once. CDR3 DNA sequence: TGCGCCAGCAGCGGACCAGGGGAGCAGTTCTTC. This gives the protein CASSGPGEQFF. The rearrangement links TRBV4-1 to TRBJ2-1; a weak D match, TRBD1 (5 bases). V lost 5 bases, J lost 10 bases, and 9 bases lay in between. The CDR3 has 11 amino acids. CDR1 and CDR2 from the germline V gene are MGHRA and YSYEKL.

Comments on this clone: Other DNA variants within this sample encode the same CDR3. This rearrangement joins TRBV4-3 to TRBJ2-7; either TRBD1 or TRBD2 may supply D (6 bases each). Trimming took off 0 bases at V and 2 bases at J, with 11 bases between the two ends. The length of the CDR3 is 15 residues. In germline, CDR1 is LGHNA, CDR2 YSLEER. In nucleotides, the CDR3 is TGCGCCAGCAGCCAAGATCGGGGGCTCCCCTACGAGCAGTACTTC. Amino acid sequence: CASSQDRGLPYEQYF.

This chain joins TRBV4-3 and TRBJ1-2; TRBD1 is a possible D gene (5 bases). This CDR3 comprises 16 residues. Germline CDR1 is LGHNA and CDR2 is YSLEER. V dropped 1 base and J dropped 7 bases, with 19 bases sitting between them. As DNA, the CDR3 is TGCGCCAGCAGCCAAGTATTTGCCGGGACCGATGGTGGCTACACCTTC. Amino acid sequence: CASSQVFAGTDGGYTF.

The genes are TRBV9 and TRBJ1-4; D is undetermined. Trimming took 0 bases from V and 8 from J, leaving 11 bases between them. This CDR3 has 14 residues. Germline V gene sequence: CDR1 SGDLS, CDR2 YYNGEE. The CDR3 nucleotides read TGTGCCAGCAGCGTAGAGGGAAATAGGGAAAAACTGTTTTTT. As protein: CASSVEGNREKLFF.

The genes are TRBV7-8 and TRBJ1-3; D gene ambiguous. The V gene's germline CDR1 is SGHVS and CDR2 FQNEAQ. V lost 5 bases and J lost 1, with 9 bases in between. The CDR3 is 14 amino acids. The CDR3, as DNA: TGTGCCAGCAGCGCTAGTTGGTCTGGAAACACCATATATTTT. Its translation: CASSASWSGNTIYF.

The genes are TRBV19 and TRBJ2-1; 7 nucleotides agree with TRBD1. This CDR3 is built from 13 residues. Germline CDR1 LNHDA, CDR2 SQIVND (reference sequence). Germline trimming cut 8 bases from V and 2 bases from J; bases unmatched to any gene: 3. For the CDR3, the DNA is TGTGCCAGTTCAGACAGGGCCTACAATGAGCAGTTCTTC. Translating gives CASSDRAYNEQFF. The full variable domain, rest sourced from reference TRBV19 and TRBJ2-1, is DGGITQSPKYLFRKEGQNVTLSCEQNLNHDAMYWYRQDPGQGLRLIYYSQIVNDFQKGDIAEGYSVSREKKESFPLTVTSAQKNPTAFYLCASSDRAYNEQFFGPGTRLTVL.

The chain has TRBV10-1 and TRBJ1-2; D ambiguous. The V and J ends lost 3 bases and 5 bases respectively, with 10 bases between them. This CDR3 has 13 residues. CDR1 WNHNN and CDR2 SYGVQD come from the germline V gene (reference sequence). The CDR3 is CASSEGRGYGYTF. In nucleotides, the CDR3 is TGCGCCAGCAGTGAAGGGCGCGGGTATGGCTACACCTTC.

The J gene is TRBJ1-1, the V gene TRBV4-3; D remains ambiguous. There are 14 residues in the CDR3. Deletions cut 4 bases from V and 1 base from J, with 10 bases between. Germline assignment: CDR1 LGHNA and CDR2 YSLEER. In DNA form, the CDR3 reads TGCGCCAGCAGCCGGCGAGGAACGAACACTGAAGCTTTCTTT. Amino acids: CASSRRGTNTEAFF.

The CDR3 sequence: CAKGERGDNEQFF. For the CDR3, the DNA is TGTGCTAAGGGGGAGCGGGGGGACAATGAGCAGTTCTTC. The chain links TRBV7-2 to TRBJ2-1, with 9 bases identical to TRBD2. Germline V CDR1 and CDR2: SGHTA, FQGNSA. The CDR3 totals 13 residues.

The CDR3: CASSQDWSGKLEQYF. Written as DNA, the CDR3 is TGCGCCAGCAGCCAAGATTGGTCAGGGAAGCTTGAGCAGTACTTC. The chain has TRBV4-1 and TRBJ2-7; a possible D gene is TRBD1 (5 bases). CDR1 MGHRA and CDR2 YSYEKL come from the germline V gene. V was clipped by 0 bases and J by 7 bases, with 16 bases between them. The length of the CDR3 is 15 residues.

The CDR3 nucleotides read TGTGCCAGCAACAGGGTGGGGGAAGGATATACGCAGTATTTT. Translation gives CASNRVGEGYTQYF. V is TRBV9 and J is TRBJ2-3, with D possibly TRBD1 on 6 matching bases. CDR3 length equals 14 residues. The V end lost 6 bases, the J end lost 7 bases, and 18 bases lay between the germline ends. Germline V CDR1 and CDR2: SGDLS, YYNGEE.

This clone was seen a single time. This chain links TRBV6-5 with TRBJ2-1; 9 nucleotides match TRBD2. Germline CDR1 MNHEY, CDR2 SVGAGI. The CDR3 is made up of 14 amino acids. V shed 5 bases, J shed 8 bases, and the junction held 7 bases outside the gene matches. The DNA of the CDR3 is TGTGCCAGCAGTCCTAGCGGGGTAAGCGATGAGCAGTTCTTC. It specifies CASSPSGVSDEQFF.

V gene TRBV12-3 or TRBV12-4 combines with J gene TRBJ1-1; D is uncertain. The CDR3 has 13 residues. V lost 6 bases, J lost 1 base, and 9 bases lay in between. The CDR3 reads CASRPTANTEAFF. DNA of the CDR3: TGTGCCAGCAGACCCACAGCGAACACTGAAGCTTTCTTT.

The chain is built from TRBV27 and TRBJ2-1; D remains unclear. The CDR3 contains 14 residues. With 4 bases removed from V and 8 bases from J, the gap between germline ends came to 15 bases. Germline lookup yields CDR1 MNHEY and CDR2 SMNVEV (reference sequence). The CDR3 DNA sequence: TGTGCCAGCAGTTCGCTTACGTTTTCGGATGAGCAGTTCTTC. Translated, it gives CASSSLTFSDEQFF.

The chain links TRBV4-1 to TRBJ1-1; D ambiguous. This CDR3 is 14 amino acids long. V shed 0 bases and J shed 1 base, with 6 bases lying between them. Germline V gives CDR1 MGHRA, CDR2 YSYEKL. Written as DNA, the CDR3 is TGCGCCAGCAGCCAAGACTATGGGAACACTGAAGCTTTCTTT. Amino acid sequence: CASSQDYGNTEAFF.

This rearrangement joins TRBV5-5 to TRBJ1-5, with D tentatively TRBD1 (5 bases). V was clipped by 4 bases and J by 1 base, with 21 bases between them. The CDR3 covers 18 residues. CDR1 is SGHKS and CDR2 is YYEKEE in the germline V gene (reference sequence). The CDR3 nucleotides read TGTGCCAGCAGCGAGTTATGGCCCAGCTGGGGGAGCAATCAGCCCCAGCATTTT. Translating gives CASSELWPSWGSNQPQHF.

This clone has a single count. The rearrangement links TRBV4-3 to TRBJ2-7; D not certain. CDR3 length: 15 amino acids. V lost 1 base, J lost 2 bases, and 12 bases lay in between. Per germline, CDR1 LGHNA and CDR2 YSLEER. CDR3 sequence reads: CASSQVSGPTYEQYF. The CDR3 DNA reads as TGCGCCAGCAGCCAAGTCTCCGGGCCCACCTACGAGCAGTACTTC.